This is a list of T cell receptor beta chains from one sample in a study of metastatic and nonmetastatic thyroid tumors. Using MiXCR, TCRdb re-called clones from the PCR reads. The data show about 85,000 clones, around 9.1% seen once. Source material: blood. The receptors were sampled from a female donor with papillary thyroid cancer or a benign thyroid nodule (not recorded which). Some clones in this sample may be carry-over from other donors' samples. CDR3s include the opening cysteine and the closing phenylalanine or tryptophan. The D gene is left open where the match is weak. The size field is filled for only some rows; it gives once, few, many or a size class.

j_call clone_size v_call d_call cdr3_aa cdr3_nt
TRBJ2-2 many TRBV12-3/TRBV12-4 NA CASALLGGPGGELFF TGTGCCAGCGCCCTCCTGGGGGGCCCCGGCGGGGAGCTGTTTTTT
TRBJ2-4 NA TRBV20-1 NA CSARRQNLAKNIKYF TGCAGTGCCAGAAGACAGAACCTAGCCAAAAACATTAAGTACTTC
TRBJ1-2 many TRBV19 TRBD1 CASSRDRVNNYGYTF TGTGCCAGTAGTAGAGACAGGGTGAATAACTATGGCTACACCTTC
TRBJ1-1 many TRBV11-2 NA CASSHGQLGLNTEAFF TGTGCCAGCAGCCACGGACAGCTCGGATTGAACACTGAAGCTTTCTTT
TRBJ2-7 few TRBV6-6 NA CASSYRGIGYEQYF TGTGCCAGCAGTTATAGGGGGATTGGCTACGAGCAGTACTTC
TRBJ2-5 NA TRBV6-1 TRBD2 CANSGLAGFQETQYF TGTGCCAACAGTGGACTAGCGGGGTTCCAAGAGACCCAGTACTTC
TRBJ1-5 many TRBV7-3 NA CASSLRQGNQPQHF TGTGCCAGCAGCTTAAGACAGGGCAATCAGCCCCAGCATTTT
TRBJ2-7 few TRBV5-4 NA CASSPGHTYEQYF TGTGCCAGCAGCCCGGGACATACCTACGAGCAGTACTTC
TRBJ2-3 many TRBV3-1 NA CASSQGAGTQYF TGTGCCAGCAGCCAAGGGGCGGGTACGCAGTATTTT
TRBJ2-7 few TRBV2 TRBD2 CARGGLDPGEQYF TGTGCCAGAGGGGGACTAGACCCAGGAGAGCAGTACTTC
TRBJ1-2 few TRBV9 TRBD1 CASSGMNRGDYGYTF TGTGCCAGCAGCGGCATGAACAGGGGAGACTATGGCTACACCTTC
TRBJ2-5 many TRBV20-1 NA CSAPNPRTNQETQYF TGCAGTGCTCCCAACCCTCGGACTAATCAAGAGACCCAGTACTTC
TRBJ2-1 many TRBV10-2 TRBD2 CASSVTLAGGGNEQFF TGCGCCAGCAGTGTTACACTAGCGGGGGGGGGGAATGAGCAGTTCTTC
TRBJ2-3 many TRBV4-2 TRBD2 CASSPTSGGPTDTQYF TGTGCCAGCAGCCCGACTAGCGGGGGGCCCACAGATACGCAGTATTTT
TRBJ1-6 many TRBV19 TRBD1 CASRTGGRNSPLHF TGTGCCAGTAGGACAGGGGGCAGGAATTCACCCCTCCACTTT
TRBJ2-3 many TRBV12-3/TRBV12-4 NA CASSLGVSSTDTQYF TGTGCCAGCAGCCTGGGGGTCTCTAGCACAGATACGCAGTATTTT
TRBJ1-2 NA TRBV20-1 NA CSADAPGQANYGYTF TGCAGTGCCGACGCCCCCGGGCAGGCTAACTATGGCTACACCTTC
TRBJ1-4 few TRBV6-1 NA CASSGPSAELFF TGTGCCAGCAGCGGACCCTCAGCGGAACTGTTTTTT
TRBJ1-2 few TRBV28 TRBD1 CASSLLWNMGTGQIYGYTF TGTGCCAGCAGTTTATTGTGGAATATGGGCACGGGACAGATCTATGGCTACACCTTC
TRBJ1-2 many TRBV7-9 NA CASSLGGGPGYTF TGTGCCAGCAGCTTAGGCGGAGGGCCTGGCTACACCTTC
TRBJ2-6 many TRBV19 NA CASSRGASGANVLTF TGTGCCAGTAGCAGAGGCGCCTCTGGGGCCAACGTCCTGACTTTC
TRBJ1-4 NA TRBV20-1 NA CSARVRDGEKLFF TGCAGTGCTAGAGTCAGGGATGGTGAAAAACTGTTTTTT
TRBJ1-2 many TRBV7-3 TRBD1 CASSLSGQPYYYGYTF TGTGCCAGCAGCTTATCGGGACAGCCTTACTACTATGGCTACACCTTC
TRBJ1-2 few TRBV7-2 NA CASSLQPRGSYGYTF TGTGCCAGCAGCTTACAACCCAGGGGATCCTATGGCTACACCTTC
TRBJ2-5 many TRBV4-1 NA CASSQDIGKQETQYF TGCGCCAGCAGCCAAGATATCGGCAAACAAGAGACCCAGTACTTC
TRBJ2-5 many TRBV5-1 NA CASSLGLTAQETQYF TGCGCCAGCAGCTTGGGGTTGACAGCACAAGAGACCCAGTACTTC
TRBJ1-2 many TRBV19 TRBD1 CARTGTGVLSGYGYTF TGTGCCAGAACCGGGACAGGCGTTTTAAGTGGCTATGGCTACACCTTC